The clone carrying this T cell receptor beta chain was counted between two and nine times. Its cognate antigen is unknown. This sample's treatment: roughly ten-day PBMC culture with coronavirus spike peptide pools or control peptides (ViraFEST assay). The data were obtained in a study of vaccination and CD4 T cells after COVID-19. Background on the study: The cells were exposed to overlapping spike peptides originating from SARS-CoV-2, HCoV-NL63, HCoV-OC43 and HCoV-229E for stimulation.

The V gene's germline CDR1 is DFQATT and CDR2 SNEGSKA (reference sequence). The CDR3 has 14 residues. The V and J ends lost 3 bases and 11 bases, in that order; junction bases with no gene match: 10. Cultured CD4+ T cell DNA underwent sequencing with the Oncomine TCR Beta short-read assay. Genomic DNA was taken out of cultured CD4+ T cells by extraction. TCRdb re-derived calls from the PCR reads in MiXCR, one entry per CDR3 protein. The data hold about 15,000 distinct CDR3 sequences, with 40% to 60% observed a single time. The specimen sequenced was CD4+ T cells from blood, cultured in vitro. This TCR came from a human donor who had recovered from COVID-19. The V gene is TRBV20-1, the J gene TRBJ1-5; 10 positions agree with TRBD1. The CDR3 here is CSASRDRGYWTQHF. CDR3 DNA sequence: TGCAGTGCTAGTCGGGACAGGGGATATTGGACCCAGCATTTT.